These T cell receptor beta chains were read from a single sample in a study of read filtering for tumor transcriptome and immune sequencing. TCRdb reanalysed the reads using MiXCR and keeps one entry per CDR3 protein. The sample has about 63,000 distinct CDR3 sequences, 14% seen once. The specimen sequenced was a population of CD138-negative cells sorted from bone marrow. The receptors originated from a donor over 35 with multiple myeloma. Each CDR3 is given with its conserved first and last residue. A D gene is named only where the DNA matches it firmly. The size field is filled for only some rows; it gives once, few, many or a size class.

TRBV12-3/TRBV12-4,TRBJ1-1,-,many,TGTGCCAGCAGTGTCGGGGTTGAAGCTTTCTTT,CASSVGVEAFF
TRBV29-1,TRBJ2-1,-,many,TGCAGCGTTGAAGAACGCCCCAGTGAGCAGTTCTTC,CSVEERPSEQFF
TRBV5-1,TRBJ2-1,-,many,TGCGCCAGCAGCTTGGCACTTAACAATGAGCAGTTCTTC,CASSLALNNEQFF
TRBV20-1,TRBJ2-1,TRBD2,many,TGCAGTGCTAGTGGCCTAGCGGGAGTATCCTACAATGAGCAGTTCTTC,CSASGLAGVSYNEQFF
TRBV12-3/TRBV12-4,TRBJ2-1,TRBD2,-,TGTGCCAGCACCATGACTAGCGGGAGGACCAATGAGCAGTTCTTC,CASTMTSGRTNEQFF
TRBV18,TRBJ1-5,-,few,TGTGCCAGCTCACCAGGAGGTAATAGCAATCAGCCCCAGCATTTT,CASSPGGNSNQPQHF
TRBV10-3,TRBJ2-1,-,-,TGTGCCATCAGAACACCTAGTTACAATGAGCAGTTCTTC,CAIRTPSYNEQFF
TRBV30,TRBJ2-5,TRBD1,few,TGTGCCTGGAGTCCCCTTGGGACAGCCCAAGAGACCCAGTACTTC,CAWSPLGTAQETQYF
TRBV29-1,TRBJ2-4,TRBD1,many,TGCAGCGTAAGGGAGACAGGGGCCATTCAGTACTTC,CSVRETGAIQYF
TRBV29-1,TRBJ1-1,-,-,TGCAGCCTTGGATTAGTAGGGGGAGTTGAAGCTTTCTTT,CSLGLVGGVEAFF
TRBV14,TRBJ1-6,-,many,TGTGCCAGCAGCCAAGTCCAGGGGATCCGTAATTCACCCCTCCACTTT,CASSQVQGIRNSPLHF
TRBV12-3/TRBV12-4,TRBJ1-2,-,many,TGTGCCAGCAGTTTGGTGGGGGCTGATGGCTACACCTTC,CASSLVGADGYTF
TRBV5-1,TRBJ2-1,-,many,TGCGCCAGCAGCCCGGACAAAAATTTCGCACTAGTGAATGAGCAGTTCTTC,CASSPDKNFALVNEQFF
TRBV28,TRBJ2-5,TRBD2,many,TGTGCCAGCAGTTTGTGGACTAGCGGGACCCCGGGGGAGTACCAAGAGACCCAGTACTTC,CASSLWTSGTPGEYQETQYF
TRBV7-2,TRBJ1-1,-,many,TGTGCCAGCAGCTTAGTGATTACTGAAGCTTTCTTT,CASSLVITEAFF
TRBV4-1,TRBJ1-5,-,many,TGCGCCAGCAGCCAAGATTTGTGGGCCGGTCTCAATCAGCCCCAGCATTTT,CASSQDLWAGLNQPQHF
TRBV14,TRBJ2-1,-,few,TGTGCCAGCAGCCGAGGGGGATTTTCCTACAATGAGCAGTTCTTC,CASSRGGFSYNEQFF
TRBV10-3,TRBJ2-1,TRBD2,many,TGTGCCATCAGTGAGGTCCAGACTAGCGGGAGGTATTACAATGAGCAGTTCTTC,CAISEVQTSGRYYNEQFF
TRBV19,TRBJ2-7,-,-,TGTGCCAGTAGTATACGACAGATCAAAGGCGAGCAGTACTTC,CASSIRQIKGEQYF
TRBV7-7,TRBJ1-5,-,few,TGTGCTAGCAGCTTAGGATCGCGGGGGGACATAGAGGACTCTGGCAATCAGCCCCAGCATTTT,CASSLGSRGDIEDSGNQPQHF
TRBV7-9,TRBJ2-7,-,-,TGTGCCAGCAGCTCCCGGGACACCCACCCGCCTGAGCAGTACTTC,CASSSRDTHPPEQYF
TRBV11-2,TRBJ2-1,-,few,TGTGCCAGCAGCTTAGAGGGCGGCGGACCCAATGAGCAGTTCTTC,CASSLEGGGPNEQFF
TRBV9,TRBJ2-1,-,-,TGTGCTAGCCGCGTAGGCGGAAACCCCGAAGAGCAGTTCTTC,CASRVGGNPEEQFF
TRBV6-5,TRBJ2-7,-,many,TGTGCCAGCAGTTATCGGGGGCTCTACGAGCAGTACTTC,CASSYRGLYEQYF
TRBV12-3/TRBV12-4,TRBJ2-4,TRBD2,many,TGTGCCAGCAGGCCCCCGCTAGCGGGGCTAGCCAAAAACATTCAGTACTTC,CASRPPLAGLAKNIQYF
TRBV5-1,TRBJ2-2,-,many,TGCGCCAGCAGCCTACAGGGTGCGGGAGCCGGGGAGCTGTTTTTT,CASSLQGAGAGELFF
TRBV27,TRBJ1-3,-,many,TGTGCCAGCAGGGCAGTGGAAGGAAACACCATATATTTT,CASRAVEGNTIYF
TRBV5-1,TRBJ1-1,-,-,TGCGCCAACAGCTTTTCCCTGGACACTGAAGCTTTCTTT,CANSFSLDTEAFF
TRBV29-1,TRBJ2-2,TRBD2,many,TGCAGCGTCCGGACTAGCGGGAGTTATACCGGGGAGCTGTTTTTT,CSVRTSGSYTGELFF
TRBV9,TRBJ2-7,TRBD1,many,TGTGCCCCCCAGGGAGGGACAGGGGGCTACGAGCAGTACTTC,CAPQGGTGGYEQYF
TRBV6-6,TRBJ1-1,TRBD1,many,TGTGCCAGCAGTTACTCCGGGACAGTGAACACTGAAGCTTTCTTT,CASSYSGTVNTEAFF
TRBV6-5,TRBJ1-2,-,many,TGTGCCAGCAGTTACTCGGGGGGTCTCCCTAACTATGGCTACACCTTC,CASSYSGGLPNYGYTF
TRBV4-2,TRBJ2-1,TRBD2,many,TGTGCCAGCAGCCAAGCTAGCGGGAGTTCCTATGAGCAGTTCTTC,CASSQASGSSYEQFF
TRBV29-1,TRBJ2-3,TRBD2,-,TGCAGCGTTGAAACCCTAGCGGGAGGCTCGCAGTATTTT,CSVETLAGGSQYF
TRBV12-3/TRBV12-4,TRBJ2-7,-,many,TGTGCCAGCAGGAGCGGCACTTCCTACGAGCAGTACTTC,CASRSGTSYEQYF
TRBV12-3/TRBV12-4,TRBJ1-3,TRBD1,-,TGTGCCAGCAGTTTTACAGGGGGCGCTGGAAACACCATATATTTT,CASSFTGGAGNTIYF
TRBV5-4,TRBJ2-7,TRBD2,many,TGTGCCAGCAGCCAGACTAGCGGGAGGGCCGACGAGCAGTACTTC,CASSQTSGRADEQYF
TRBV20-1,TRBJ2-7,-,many,TGCAGTGCTAGAGACAGGGGTCTCAGCTCCTACGAGCAGTACTTC,CSARDRGLSSYEQYF
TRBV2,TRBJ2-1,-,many,TGTGCCAGCAATCTAGAAAGGGTTGAGCAGTTCTTC,CASNLERVEQFF